One sample yielded the 27 T cell receptor beta chains listed below, sequenced in a study of OX40 agonist ivuxolimab in advanced cancers. Profiled with immunoSEQ multiplex PCR; TCRdb holds only in-frame clones, not every one. Among approximately 82,000 clones listed, approximately 87% were seen once. The input for sequencing was CD4+ or CD8+ T cells sorted from blood, taken in a trial of the OX40 agonist ivuxolimab. The receptors derive from an adult with an advanced solid tumor such as melanoma, head and neck, liver or kidney cancer.

The rearrangement links TRBV5-1 to TRBJ2-3; 9 bases match TRBD1. This CDR3 region has 15 residues. Per the germline V gene, CDR1 is SGHRS and CDR2 is YFSETQ. J gave up 1 base and V 4 bases, and 4 bases lay outside the gene matches. CDR3 region: CASSQRTGGTDTQYF. The CDR3, as DNA: TGCGCCAGCAGCCAACGGACAGGGGGCACAGATACGCAGTATTTT.

The V call is TRBV13, the J call TRBJ2-7, with a weak D call TRBD1 (6 bases). Germline V gene lookup returns CDR1 PRHDT and CDR2 FYEKMQ (reference sequence). The CDR3 is 15 residues long. Trimming took off 5 bases at V and 0 bases at J, with 14 bases between the two ends. CDR3 in DNA: TGTGCCAGCAGCCTCCGACAGGCGGTCTCCTACGAGCAGTACTTC. Protein: CASSLRQAVSYEQYF.

The V and J genes are TRBV7-2 and TRBJ1-1; a weak D match, TRBD1 (6 bases). Germline V gives CDR1 SGHTA, CDR2 FQGNSA. This CDR3 contains 13 residues. V lost 1 base and J lost 6, with 9 bases in between. The CDR3 coding sequence is TGTGCCAGCAGCTTAGACAGGGTGGCTGAAGCTTTCTTT. It yields the protein CASSLDRVAEAFF.

The count of this clone is one. This chain joins TRBV19 and TRBJ2-1, with D perhaps TRBD2 (6 bases). V was pared by 3 bases and J by 4 bases, with 13 bases between. CDR3 length: 15 amino acids. Germline-derived CDR1 and CDR2 are LNHDA and SQIVND (reference sequence). The CDR3, as DNA: TGTGCCAGTAGTATTGATCGGGGGACTTACAATGAGCAGTTCTTC. This encodes CASSIDRGTYNEQFF.

The chain has TRBV18 and TRBJ2-7; the match to TRBD1 covers 7 bases. V was clipped by 4 bases and J by 5 bases; unmatched bases: 5. This CDR3 contains 13 residues. Per germline, CDR1 KGHSH and CDR2 LQKENI. The CDR3 region is CASSRDRDDEQYF. CDR3 DNA: TGTGCCAGCTCACGCGACAGGGACGACGAGCAGTACTTC.

The genes are TRBV18 and TRBJ2-1; the match to TRBD2 covers 7 bases. The CDR3 is 16 amino acids. Germline assignment: CDR1 KGHSH and CDR2 LQKENI. Trimming at V came to 3 bases and at J to 4 bases, leaving 9 bases not matched to a gene. The CDR3 loop is CASSPSASGGYNEQFF. DNA for the CDR3: TGTGCCAGCTCACCTTCCGCTAGCGGTGGATACAATGAGCAGTTCTTC.

The sample holds one count of this clone. The CDR3 sequence is CATLLGLNQETQYF. The CDR3 nucleotides read TGTGCCACCCTACTAGGACTGAACCAAGAGACCCAGTACTTC. This sequence joins TRBV10-3 and TRBJ2-5; D might be TRBD2 (5 bases). V was cut by 10 bases and J by 0 bases, with 15 bases left in between. The germline CDR1 and CDR2 sequences are ENHRY and SYGVKD. The CDR3 sequence is 14 residues long.

The chain uses TRBV6-5 and TRBJ2-6, with D perhaps TRBD1 (5 bases). Trimming pared 6 bases from V and 0 bases from J, leaving 9 bases between. The germline gives CDR1 MNHEY, CDR2 SVGAGI. There are 15 residues in the CDR3. The CDR3 reads CASRRQYSGANVLTF. The CDR3 DNA follows: TGTGCCAGCAGACGACAGTACTCTGGGGCCAACGTCCTGACTTTC.

This clone was counted a few times. This chain links TRBV6-1 with TRBJ1-3, with a weak D call TRBD1 (6 bases). The CDR3 is 18 amino acids. Germline V gene data show CDR1 as MNHNS and CDR2 as SASEGT. With 2 bases removed from V and 2 bases from J, the gap between germline ends came to 19 bases. The CDR3 DNA is TGTGCCAGCAGTGAAATTAGATCCGGGAGGGGGACTGGAAACACCATATATTTT. This sequence encodes CASSEIRSGRGTGNTIYF.

The chain combines TRBV19 with TRBJ2-7; 7 positions agree with TRBD1. Trimming at V came to 4 bases and at J to 4 bases, leaving 10 bases not matched to a gene. This CDR3 spans 15 amino acids. Looked up from germline, CDR1 is LNHDA and CDR2 is SQIVND (reference sequence). CDR3 DNA: TGTGCCAGTAGTACCCCCCCAGGGGGAAGGTACGAGCAGTACTTC. It yields the protein CASSTPPGGRYEQYF.

The chain joins TRBV6-5 to TRBJ2-1; no firm D call. Trimming shortened V by 4 bases and J by 4 bases, and 8 bases separated the two germline ends. Looked up from germline, CDR1 is MNHEY and CDR2 is SVGAGI. The length of the CDR3 is 13 residues. In nucleotides, the CDR3 is TGTGCCAGCAGTTCGACTCGGTACAATGAGCAGTTCTTC. Translation: CASSSTRYNEQFF.

This chain uses TRBV12-5 with TRBJ2-1; D is perhaps TRBD1 or TRBD2 (5 bases each). Trimming cost V 1 base and J 0 bases, with 13 bases left between them. Germline V gene lookup returns CDR1 LGHNT and CDR2 FRNRAP. The CDR3 is made up of 17 amino acids. The CDR3 sequence: CASGLARDGNSYNEQFF. CDR3 DNA: TGTGCTAGTGGTTTGGCCCGGGACGGCAACTCCTACAATGAGCAGTTCTTC.

The CDR3 DNA reads as TGTGCCAGCAGCTTAGATCGTCTCTCAGCCGAGCAGTACTTC. This gives the protein CASSLDRLSAEQYF. The chain uses TRBV11-2 and TRBJ2-5; D remains ambiguous. TRBJ2-7 explains the end of the DNA better; the J call may be wrong. CDR1 and CDR2 from the germline V gene are SGHAT and FQNNGV. The CDR3 runs to 14 residues.

The chain uses TRBV7-2 and TRBJ2-7; 10 bases match TRBD1. The CDR3 contains 14 residues. Germline CDR1 reads SGHTA; CDR2 reads FQGNSA. V shed 5 bases and J 6 bases; nucleotides not matched to a gene: 7. The CDR3 DNA reads as TGTGCCAGCAGCCTATGGGACAGGGGTGGCGAGCAGTACTTC. Protein: CASSLWDRGGEQYF.

In DNA form, the CDR3 reads TGTGCCTGGAGTGTCCAGACAGAGGGCACTGAAGCTTTCTTT. Amino acid sequence: CAWSVQTEGTEAFF. This chain uses TRBV30 with TRBJ1-1; TRBD1 is a possible D gene (5 bases). V lost 0 bases and J 4 bases, leaving 12 bases between the germline ends. From germline, CDR1 is GTSNPN and CDR2 SVGIG (reference sequence). The CDR3 length is 14 residues. The full variable domain, completed using reference TRBV30 and TRBJ1-1, is SQTIHQWPATLVQPVGSPLSLECTVEGTSNPNLYWYRQAAGRGLQLLFYSVGIGQISSEVPQNLSASRPQDRQFILSSKKLLLSDSGFYLCAWSVQTEGTEAFFGQGTRLTVV.

The V gene is TRBV19, the J gene TRBJ2-5; the D gene is possibly TRBD2 (5 bases). From germline, CDR1 is LNHDA and CDR2 SQIVND (reference sequence). The CDR3 length is 14 residues. V was trimmed by 7 bases and J by 5 bases, leaving 17 bases between them. The CDR3 sequence: CASTGSASWETQYF. The CDR3, as DNA: TGTGCCAGTACCGGGTCGGCTAGCTGGGAGACCCAGTACTTC.

The chain is built from TRBV5-1 and TRBJ2-3; D gene uncertain. CDR3 size: 14 residues. Trimming left V 6 bases short and J 2 bases short, with 13 bases between. Germline-derived CDR1 and CDR2 are SGHRS and YFSETQ. The CDR3 sequence: CASTWSQPTDTQYF. The CDR3 DNA is TGCGCCAGCACCTGGAGTCAACCCACAGATACGCAGTATTTT.

The gene calls are TRBV6-1 and TRBJ2-5, with TRBD2 matching over 11 bases. Trimming took 3 bases from V and 2 from J; bases not matched to a gene: 5. The length of the CDR3 is 16 residues. Germline CDR1 is MNHNS and CDR2 is SASEGT. The CDR3: CASSDGLAGAQETQYF. CDR3 nucleotide sequence: TGTGCCAGCAGTGACGGACTAGCGGGCGCGCAAGAGACCCAGTACTTC.

J is TRBJ2-3 and V is TRBV11-2, with no clear D. Germline CDR1 is SGHAT and CDR2 is FQNNGV. Trimming took 5 bases from V and 5 from J, leaving 11 bases between them. The CDR3 length is 13 residues. CDR3 DNA sequence: TGTGCCAGCAGCCCGAACCTGGGAGATACGCAGTATTTT. Amino acids: CASSPNLGDTQYF. The variable domain in full, completed from reference TRBV11-2 and TRBJ2-3, reads EAGVAQSPRYKIIEKRQSVAFWCNPISGHATLYWYQQILGQGPKLLIQFQNNGVVDDSQLPKDRFSAERLKGVDSTLKIQPAKLEDSAVYLCASSPNLGDTQYFGPGTRLTVL.

This clone was picked up one time. The chain couples TRBV5-4 to TRBJ1-3; D not resolved. The V gene lost 3 bases and the J gene lost 2 bases, with 3 bases spanning the gap. The CDR3 loop spans 12 amino acids. Looked up from germline, CDR1 is SGHNT and CDR2 is YYREEE (reference sequence). CDR3: CASSSTGNTIYF. The CDR3 DNA reads TGTGCCAGCAGCTCCACTGGAAACACCATATATTTT.

The chain uses TRBV30 and TRBJ2-2; no clear D gene. Trimming took off 0 bases at V and 5 bases at J, with 10 bases between the two ends. Germline assignment: CDR1 GTSNPN and CDR2 SVGIG (reference sequence). The CDR3 runs 14 residues. CDR3 sequence (DNA): TGTGCCTGGAGTGTAAGAATGGGGACCGGGGAGCTGTTTTTT. This encodes CAWSVRMGTGELFF.

The V and J genes are TRBV21-1 and TRBJ1-2; no check of the table's D call, TRBD1, against the DNA was made. TRBV21-1 is an annotated pseudogene. The CDR3 spans 15 residues. This CDR3 reads CASTRQGGMNYGYTF. CDR3 nucleotide sequence: TGTGCCAGCACCCGACAGGGAGGCATGAACTATGGCTACACCTTC.

The table lists this clone with a count of one. V gene TRBV18 combines with J gene TRBJ2-7, with D possibly TRBD1 on 6 matching bases. The CDR3 length is 15 residues. V was clipped by 3 bases and J by 5 bases, with 17 bases between them. Germline V gives CDR1 KGHSH, CDR2 LQKENI. As DNA, the CDR3 is TGTGCCAGCTCACCCTCGGGACAAACTACCCACGAGCAGTACTTC. Translating gives CASSPSGQTTHEQYF.

This clone was counted a few times. This chain links TRBV10-3 with TRBJ1-5; D remains ambiguous. Germline loops: CDR1 ENHRY, CDR2 SYGVKD. CDR3 length: 12 amino acids. Trimming removed 5 bases at V and 1 base at J, with 3 bases between. The CDR3 region has the DNA TGTGCCATCAGTAACAGCAATCAGCCCCAGCATTTT. Its protein is CAISNSNQPQHF.

The gene calls are TRBV23-1 and TRBJ1-1; possible D gene TRBD1, 5 bases. TRBV23-1 is given ORF status, its function remaining uncertain. Between the trimmed V and J ends, which lost 0 bases and 11 bases, there was a span of 19 bases. The CDR3 spans 15 residues. CDR3 amino acids: CASSQSNRHPYGAFF. The CDR3 coding sequence is TGCGCCAGCAGTCAATCGAACAGGCATCCGTATGGGGCTTTCTTT.

This chain joins TRBV10-3 and TRBJ1-2; D is unresolved. V lost 10 bases to trimming and J lost 1 base, with 16 bases between them. The CDR3 consists of 14 residues. Germline CDR1 ENHRY, CDR2 SYGVKD. The CDR3 loop reads CATNNVNHNYGYTF. CDR3 DNA sequence: TGTGCCACCAATAACGTAAACCATAACTATGGCTACACCTTC.

CDR3 DNA sequence: TGTGCCAGCAGAGCCGACGGAGGCGGGGATCAGCCCCAGCATTTT. Translated: CASRADGGGDQPQHF. The chain carries TRBV2 and TRBJ1-5; unclear D gene. There are 15 residues in the CDR3. Germline V gene lookup returns CDR1 SNHLY and CDR2 FYNNEI. V lost 6 bases, J lost 5 bases, and 17 bases lay in between.